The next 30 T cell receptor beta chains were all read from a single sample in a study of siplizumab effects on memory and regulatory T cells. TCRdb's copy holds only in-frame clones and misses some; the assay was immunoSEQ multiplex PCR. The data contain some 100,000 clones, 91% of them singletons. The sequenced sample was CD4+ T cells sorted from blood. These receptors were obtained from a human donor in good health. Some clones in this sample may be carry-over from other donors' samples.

CDR3 DNA sequence: TGTGCCAGCAGTGAAGCCGGGACAGGTGACGGCTACACCTTC. Translating gives CASSEAGTGDGYTF. J is TRBJ1-2 and V is TRBV28; TRBD1 agrees at 8 bases. The CDR3 is made up of 14 amino acids. CDR1 is MDHEN and CDR2 is SYDVKM in the germline V gene. V was clipped by 5 bases and J by 8 bases; unmatched bases: 10.

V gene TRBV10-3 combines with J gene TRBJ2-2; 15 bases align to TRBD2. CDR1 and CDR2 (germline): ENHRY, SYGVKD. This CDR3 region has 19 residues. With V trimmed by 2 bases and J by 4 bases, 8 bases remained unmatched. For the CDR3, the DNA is TGTGCCATCAGTGAGCTGGGACTAGCGGGAGGTCGTTTCACCGGGGAGCTGTTTTTT. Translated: CAISELGLAGGRFTGELFF.

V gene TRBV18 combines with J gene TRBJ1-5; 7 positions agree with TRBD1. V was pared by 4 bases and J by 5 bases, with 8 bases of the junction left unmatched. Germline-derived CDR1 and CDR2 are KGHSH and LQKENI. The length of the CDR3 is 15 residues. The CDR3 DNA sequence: TGTGCCAGCTCACTACAACAGGGGCCCGATCAGCCCCAGCATTTT. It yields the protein CASSLQQGPDQPQHF.

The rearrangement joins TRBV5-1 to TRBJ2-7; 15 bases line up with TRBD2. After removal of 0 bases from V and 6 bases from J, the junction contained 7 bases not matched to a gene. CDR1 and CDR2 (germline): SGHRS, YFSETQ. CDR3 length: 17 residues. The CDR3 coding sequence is TGCGCCAGCAGCTTGGCCCAGGGACTAGCGGGAGGTAGCGAGCAGTACTTC. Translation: CASSLAQGLAGGSEQYF.

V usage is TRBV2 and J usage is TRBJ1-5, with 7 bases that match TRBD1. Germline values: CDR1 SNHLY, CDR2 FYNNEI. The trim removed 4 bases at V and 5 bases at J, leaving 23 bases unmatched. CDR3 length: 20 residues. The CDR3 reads CASSVTTDGTAEPKYQPQHF. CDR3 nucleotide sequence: TGTGCCAGCAGTGTTACCACTGACGGGACAGCCGAACCCAAATATCAGCCCCAGCATTTT. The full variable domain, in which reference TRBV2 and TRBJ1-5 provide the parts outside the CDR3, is EPEVTQTPSHQVTQMGQEVILRCVPISNHLYFYWYRQILGQKVEFLVSFYNNEISEKSEIFDDQFSVERPDGSNFTLKIRSTKLEDSAMYFCASSVTTDGTAEPKYQPQHFGDGTRLSIL.

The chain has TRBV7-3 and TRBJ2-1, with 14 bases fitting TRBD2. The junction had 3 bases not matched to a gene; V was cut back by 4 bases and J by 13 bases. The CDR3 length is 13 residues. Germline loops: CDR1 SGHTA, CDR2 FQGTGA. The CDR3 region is CASSSGTSGRQFF. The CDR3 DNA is TGTGCCAGCAGCTCCGGGACTAGCGGGAGACAGTTCTTC.

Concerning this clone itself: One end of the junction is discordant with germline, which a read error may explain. The CDR3 coding sequence is TGTGCCAGCTCTCCACTAGCGGAATCCACAGATACGCAGTATTTT. Its translation: CASSPLAESTDTQYF. The V gene is TRBV18, the J gene TRBJ2-3; TRBD2 matches 8 bases. CDR1 is KGHSH, CDR2 LQKENI, per germline. This CDR3 is built from 15 residues. Full variable domain (outside the CDR3, taken from reference TRBV18 and TRBJ2-3): NAGVMQNPRHLVRRRGQEARLRCSPMKGHSHVYWYRQLPEEGLKFMVYLQKENIIDESGMPKERFSAEFPKEGPSILRIQQVVRGDSAAYFCASSPLAESTDTQYFGPGTRLTVL.

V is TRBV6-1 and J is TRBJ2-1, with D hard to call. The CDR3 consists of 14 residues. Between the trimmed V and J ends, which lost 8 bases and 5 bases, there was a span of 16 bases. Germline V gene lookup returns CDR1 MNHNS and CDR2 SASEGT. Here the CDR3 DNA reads TGTGCCAGCTATAGAGGACGGCAGGACAATGAGCAGTTCTTC. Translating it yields CASYRGRQDNEQFF.

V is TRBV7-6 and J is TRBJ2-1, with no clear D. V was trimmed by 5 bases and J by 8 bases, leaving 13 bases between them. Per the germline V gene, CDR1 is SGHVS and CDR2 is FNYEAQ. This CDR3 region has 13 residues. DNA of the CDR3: TGTGCCAGCAGCCCCCCGGCCCCCCATGAGCAGTTCTTC. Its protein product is CASSPPAPHEQFF.

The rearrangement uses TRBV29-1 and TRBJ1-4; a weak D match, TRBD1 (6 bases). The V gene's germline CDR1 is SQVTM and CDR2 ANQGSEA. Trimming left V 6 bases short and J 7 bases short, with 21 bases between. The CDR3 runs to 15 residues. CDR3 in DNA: TGCAGCGTACCTATCTTGGGGGCTCTAGGTGAAAAACTGTTTTTT. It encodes CSVPILGALGEKLFF.

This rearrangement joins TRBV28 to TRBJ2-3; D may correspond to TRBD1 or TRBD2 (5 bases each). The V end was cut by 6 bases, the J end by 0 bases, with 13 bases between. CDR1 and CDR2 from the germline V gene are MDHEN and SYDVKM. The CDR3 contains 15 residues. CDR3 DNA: TGTGCCAGCAGGTGGGAGCGGACAAGCACAGATACGCAGTATTTT. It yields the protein CASRWERTSTDTQYF.

This chain's CDR3 is CASSLSLTGQEGYTF. In DNA, the CDR3 is TGTGCCAGCAGCTTATCCTTGACAGGGCAGGAGGGCTACACCTTC. V is TRBV11-2 and J is TRBJ1-2; 7 nucleotides align to TRBD1. Trimming took 2 bases from V and 8 from J; bases not matched to a gene: 11. The germline V gene encodes CDR1 SGHAT and CDR2 FQNNGV. The length of the CDR3 is 15 residues.

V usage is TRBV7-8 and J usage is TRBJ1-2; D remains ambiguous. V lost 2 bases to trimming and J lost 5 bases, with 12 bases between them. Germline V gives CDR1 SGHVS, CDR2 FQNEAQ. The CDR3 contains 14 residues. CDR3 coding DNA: TGTGCCAGCAGCTTAATCAGCAGGACTTATGGCTACACCTTC. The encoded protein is CASSLISRTYGYTF.

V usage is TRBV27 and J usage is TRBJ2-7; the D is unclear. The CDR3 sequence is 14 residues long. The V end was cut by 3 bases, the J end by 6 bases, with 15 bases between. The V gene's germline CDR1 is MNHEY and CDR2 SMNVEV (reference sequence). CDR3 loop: CASSFGPRSSEQYF. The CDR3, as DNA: TGTGCCAGCAGTTTCGGGCCCCGGTCATCCGAGCAGTACTTC.

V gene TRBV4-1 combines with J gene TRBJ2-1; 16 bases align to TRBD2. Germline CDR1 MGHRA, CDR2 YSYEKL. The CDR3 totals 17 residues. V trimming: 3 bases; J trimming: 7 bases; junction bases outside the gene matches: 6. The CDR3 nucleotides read TGCGCCAGCAGCCACACCGGGACTAGCGGGAGGGTGAATGAGCAGTTCTTC. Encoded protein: CASSHTGTSGRVNEQFF.

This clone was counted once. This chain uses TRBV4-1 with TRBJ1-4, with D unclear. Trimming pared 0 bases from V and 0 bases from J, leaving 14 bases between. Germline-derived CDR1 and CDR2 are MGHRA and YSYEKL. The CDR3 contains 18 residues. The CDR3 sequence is CASSQEGFGFATNEKLFF. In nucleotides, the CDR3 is TGCGCCAGCAGCCAAGAAGGGTTTGGGTTTGCAACTAATGAAAAACTGTTTTTT.

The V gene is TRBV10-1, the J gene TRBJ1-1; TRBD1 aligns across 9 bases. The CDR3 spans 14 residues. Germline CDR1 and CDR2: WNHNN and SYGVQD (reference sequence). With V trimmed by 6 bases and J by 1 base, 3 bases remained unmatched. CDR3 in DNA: TGCGCCAGCAGGAGGGACAGGGAGAACACTGAAGCTTTCTTT. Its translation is CASRRDRENTEAFF.

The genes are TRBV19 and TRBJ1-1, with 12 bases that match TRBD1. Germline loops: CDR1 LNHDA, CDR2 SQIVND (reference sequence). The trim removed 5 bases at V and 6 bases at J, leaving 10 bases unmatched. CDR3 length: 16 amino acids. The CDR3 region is CASSYKGGQGASEAFF. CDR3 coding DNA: TGTGCCAGTAGTTACAAGGGGGGACAGGGGGCTTCTGAAGCTTTCTTT.

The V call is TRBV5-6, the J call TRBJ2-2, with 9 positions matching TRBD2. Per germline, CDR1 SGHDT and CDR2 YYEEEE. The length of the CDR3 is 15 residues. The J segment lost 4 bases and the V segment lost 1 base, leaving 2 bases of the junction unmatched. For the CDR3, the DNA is TGTGCCAGCAGCTTGCAAGCGGGAGGCACCGGGGAGCTGTTTTTT. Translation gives CASSLQAGGTGELFF.

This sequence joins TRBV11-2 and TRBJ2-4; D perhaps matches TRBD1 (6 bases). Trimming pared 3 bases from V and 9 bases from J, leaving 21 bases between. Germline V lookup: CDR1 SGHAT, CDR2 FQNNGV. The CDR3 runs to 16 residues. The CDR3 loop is CASSFQLDRPLSIQYF. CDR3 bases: TGTGCCAGCAGCTTCCAACTCGACAGGCCCCTTAGCATTCAGTACTTC.

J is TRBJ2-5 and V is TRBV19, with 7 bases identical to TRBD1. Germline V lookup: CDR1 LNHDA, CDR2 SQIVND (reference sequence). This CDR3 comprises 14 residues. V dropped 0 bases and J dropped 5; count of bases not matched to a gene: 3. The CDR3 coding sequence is TGTGCCAGTAGTATAGACCGCAGGGGGGAGACCCAGTACTTC. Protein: CASSIDRRGETQYF. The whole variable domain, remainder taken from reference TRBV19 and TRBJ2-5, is DGGITQSPKYLFRKEGQNVTLSCEQNLNHDAMYWYRQDPGQGLRLIYYSQIVNDFQKGDIAEGYSVSREKKESFPLTVTSAQKNPTAFYLCASSIDRRGETQYFGPGTRLLVL.

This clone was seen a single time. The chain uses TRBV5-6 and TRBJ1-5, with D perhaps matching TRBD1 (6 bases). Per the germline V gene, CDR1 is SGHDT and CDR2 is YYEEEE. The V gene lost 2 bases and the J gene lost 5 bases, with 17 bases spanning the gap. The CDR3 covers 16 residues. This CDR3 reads CASSFSLGGFDQPQHF. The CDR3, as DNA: TGTGCCAGCAGCTTCTCATTAGGGGGTTTTGATCAGCCCCAGCATTTT.

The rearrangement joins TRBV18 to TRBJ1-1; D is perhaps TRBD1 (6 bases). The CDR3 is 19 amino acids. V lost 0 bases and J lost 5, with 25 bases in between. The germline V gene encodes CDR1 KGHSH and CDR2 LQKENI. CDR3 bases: TGTGCCAGCTCACCACCTCCGGGGGGCGCGAGAAGGTTCGGGACTGAAGCTTTCTTT. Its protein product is CASSPPPGGARRFGTEAFF.

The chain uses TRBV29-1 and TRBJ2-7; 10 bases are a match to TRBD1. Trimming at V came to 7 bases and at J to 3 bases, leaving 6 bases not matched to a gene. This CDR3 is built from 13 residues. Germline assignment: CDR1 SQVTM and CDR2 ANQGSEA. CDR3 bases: TGCAGCGGAACGACAGGGGGCAGCTACGAGCAGTACTTC. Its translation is CSGTTGGSYEQYF.

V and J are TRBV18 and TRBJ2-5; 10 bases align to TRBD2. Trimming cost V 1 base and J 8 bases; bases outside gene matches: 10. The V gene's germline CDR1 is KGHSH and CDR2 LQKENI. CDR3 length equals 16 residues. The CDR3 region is CASSPQGIAGGNTQYF. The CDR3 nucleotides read TGTGCCAGCTCACCACAGGGAATAGCGGGAGGAAACACCCAGTACTTC. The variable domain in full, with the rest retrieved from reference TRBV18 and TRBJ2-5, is NAGVMQNPRHLVRRRGQEARLRCSPMKGHSHVYWYRQLPEEGLKFMVYLQKENIIDESGMPKERFSAEFPKEGPSILRIQQVVRGDSAAYFCASSPQGIAGGNTQYFGPGTRLLVL.

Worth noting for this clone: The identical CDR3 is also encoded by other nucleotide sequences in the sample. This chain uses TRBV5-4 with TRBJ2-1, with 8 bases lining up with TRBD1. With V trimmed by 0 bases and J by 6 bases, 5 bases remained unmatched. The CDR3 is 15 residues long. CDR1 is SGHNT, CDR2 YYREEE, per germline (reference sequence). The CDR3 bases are TGTGCCAGCAGCTTGGGGACAGGGAGTTCCAATGAGCAGTTCTTC. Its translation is CASSLGTGSSNEQFF.

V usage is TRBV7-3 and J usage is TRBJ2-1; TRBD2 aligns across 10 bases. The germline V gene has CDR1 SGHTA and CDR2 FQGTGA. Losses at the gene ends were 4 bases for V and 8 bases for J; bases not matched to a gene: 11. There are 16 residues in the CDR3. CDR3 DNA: TGTGCCAGCAGCTCTCAGGCGCTAGCGGGAGTTTATGAGCAGTTCTTC. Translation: CASSSQALAGVYEQFF.

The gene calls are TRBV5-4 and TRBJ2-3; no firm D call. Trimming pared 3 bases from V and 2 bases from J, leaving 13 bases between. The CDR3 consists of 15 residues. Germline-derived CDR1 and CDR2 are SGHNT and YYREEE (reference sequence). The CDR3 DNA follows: TGTGCCAGCAGCTCCGGGCCCCGAGCCACAGATACGCAGTATTTT. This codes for CASSSGPRATDTQYF.

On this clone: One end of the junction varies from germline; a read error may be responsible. CDR3 nucleotide sequence: TGTGCTAGCAGCTCGGGCAGCACAGATACGCAGTATTTT. This gives the protein CASSSGSTDTQYF. The V and J genes are TRBV7-7 and TRBJ2-3; D not resolved. Germline CDR1 is SSHAT and CDR2 is FNYEAQ (reference sequence). This CDR3 region has 13 residues.

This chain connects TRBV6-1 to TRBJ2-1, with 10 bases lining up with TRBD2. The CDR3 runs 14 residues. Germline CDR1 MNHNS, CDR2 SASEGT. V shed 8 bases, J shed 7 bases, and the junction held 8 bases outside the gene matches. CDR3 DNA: TGTGCCAGCGGCCCTAGCGGGAGTAGGAATGAGCAGTTCTTC. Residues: CASGPSGSRNEQFF.